The source of this TCR beta chain is a study of human T cells and chemical hapten exposure. Study observations and caveats: Those TCRs sitting above 1 in 1000 frequency stayed the same with DPC sensitization.

This clonotype was counted between two and nine times. What it binds is not known. Extraction of total RNA was performed on unfractionated whole blood. MiXCR, run by TCRdb on the 5' RACE reads, gives a single entry per CDR3 protein. The sample holds tens of thousands of distinct CDR3 sequences, approximately 7.7% seen once. The germline V and J ends were trimmed by 5 bases and 1 base, with 14 bases remaining between them. The CDR3 length is 15 residues. CDR1 and CDR2 from the germline V gene are MGHDK and SYGVNS. The chain has TRBV25-1 and TRBJ1-1, with no clear D. This clonotype was sampled from a male donor in good health. The CDR3 sequence is CASSKPNEGNTEAFF. The CDR3 DNA sequence: TGTGCCAGCAGTAAGCCCAACGAGGGGAACACTGAAGCTTTCTTT.